This is a list of T cell receptor beta chains from one sample in a study of T cells after yellow fever vaccination. TCRdb processed the 5' RACE reads anew with MiXCR; each CDR3 protein has one entry. The sample contains under 600,000 distinct CDR3 sequences, just over 20% of which appear only once. Here the sequenced sample was PBMCs, taken approximately 22 days after the first yellow fever vaccination. All receptors derive from a man younger than 30 who received the YFV17D yellow fever vaccine. Both conserved end residues are part of each CDR3. Fields, in order: D gene, clone size, V gene, J gene, CDR3 DNA, CDR3 protein. A D gene is named only where the DNA matches it firmly. Clone size, where shown, is once, few, many, or a class for clones that have expanded.

>TRBD1|-|TRBV4-3|TRBJ2-7
TGCGCCAGCAGCGGTAAGGGGGCAGGCGAGCAGTACTTC
CASSGKGAGEQYF
>-|-|TRBV14|TRBJ2-2
TGTGCCAGCAGGCTGACAGCGAACACCGGGGAGCTGTTTTTT
CASRLTANTGELFF
>TRBD1|-|TRBV6-1|TRBJ1-2
TGTGCCAGCACCGGGACAGGGGGCGCTAAGGGCCTAGTGGGAGGCTACACCTTC
CASTGTGGAKGLVGGYTF
>-|many|TRBV12-3/TRBV12-4|TRBJ2-2
TGTGCCAGCTCCACGACTGTCACCGGGGAGCTGTTTTTT
CASSTTVTGELFF
>-|-|TRBV25-1|TRBJ2-2
TGTGCCAGCAGTGAACTGGGCAATACGAACACCGGGGAGCTGTTTTTT
CASSELGNTNTGELFF
>-|many|TRBV4-1|TRBJ2-7
TGCGCCAGCAGCCAAGGAACCCGGCCGGCCTACGAGCAGTACTTC
CASSQGTRPAYEQYF
>-|-|TRBV12-3/TRBV12-4|TRBJ1-5
TGTGCCAGCAGTTTTGGGTTAAACAATCAGCCCCAGCATTTT
CASSFGLNNQPQHF
>TRBD2|-|TRBV7-2|TRBJ2-7
TGTGCCAGCAGCTTAGCGGTCGGCGGGGGGGCCTACGAGCAGTACTTC
CASSLAVGGGAYEQYF
>TRBD1|few|TRBV19|TRBJ1-5
TGTGCCAGTAGTCTTATGCCGGGACAGGGAGGTGGGAAGGATGATCAGCCCCAGCATTTT
CASSLMPGQGGGKDDQPQHF
>-|-|TRBV6-1|TRBJ2-4
TGTGCCAGCAGACAGACCCCGACAGCCAAAAACATTCAGTACTTC
CASRQTPTAKNIQYF
>-|many|TRBV12-3/TRBV12-4|TRBJ2-4
TGTGCCAGCAGTTTACAGGCCAGGGCAATGAACATTCAGTACTTC
CASSLQARAMNIQYF
>-|few|TRBV5-1|TRBJ2-7
TGCGCCAGCAGCTTGGCGGGGCCGAGCTACGAGCAGTACTTC
CASSLAGPSYEQYF
>TRBD2|-|TRBV2|TRBJ2-3
TGTGCCAGCGGGGGACTAGCGGGGGAGGCAGATACGCAGTATTTT
CASGGLAGEADTQYF
>-|-|TRBV7-7|TRBJ2-3
TGTGCCAGCAGCGCGGGGATGGGAAATACGCAGTATTTT
CASSAGMGNTQYF
>TRBD1|-|TRBV29-1|TRBJ1-2
TGCAGCGTGGGGACAGACCGAGGAGATGGCTACACCTTC
CSVGTDRGDGYTF
>-|-|TRBV4-3|TRBJ2-5
TGCGCCAGCAGCATTAACCGGGGTGCGGAGACCCAGTACTTC
CASSINRGAETQYF
>-|-|TRBV20-1|TRBJ1-1
TGCAGTGACCTCAAAGGGATGAACACTGAAGCTTTCTTT
CSDLKGMNTEAFF
>TRBD2|many|TRBV12-3/TRBV12-4|TRBJ2-5
TGTGCCAGCAGTTTCGGGCTAGCGGGGGTTCAAGAGACCCAGTACTTC
CASSFGLAGVQETQYF